The 22 T cell receptor beta chains reported below all come from one sample, sequenced in a study of T-cell reconstitution after alpha-beta-depleted transplantation in children. Unique molecular identifiers tagged the TCRbeta library. A single record per CDR3 protein comes from TCRdb applying MiXCR to the PCR reads. Among about a million distinct CDR3 sequences, roughly 31% were seen once, and the ten largest hold roughly 30%. The material sequenced was PBMCs, mostly from graft donor cells, taken 360 days after TCRalphabeta/CD19-depleted stem cell transplant. The source is a boy in the first two years of life who had a stem cell transplant for SCID, so the T cells may come from the graft donor.

This clonotype was seen only a few times. V gene TRBV10-1 combines with J gene TRBJ2-7; D gene ambiguous. The CDR3 length is 16 residues. Germline-derived CDR1 and CDR2 are WNHNN and SYGVQD (reference sequence). V lost 5 bases, J lost 0 bases, and 17 bases lay in between. The CDR3 region is CASSWAQAGGSYEQYF. CDR3 DNA: TGCGCCAGCAGTTGGGCCCAGGCAGGTGGCTCCTACGAGCAGTACTTC.

This clonotype was detected only a few times. This chain uses TRBV7-2 with TRBJ1-1; D is possibly TRBD1 (6 bases). CDR1 and CDR2 from the germline V gene are SGHTA and FQGNSA. Trimming removed 5 bases at V and 1 base at J, with 20 bases between. The CDR3 is 17 residues long. The DNA for the CDR3 is TGTGCCAGCAGCCCCCCATCGACAGGACGAAGGAACACTGAAGCTTTCTTT. Residues: CASSPPSTGRRNTEAFF.

This chain joins TRBV5-1 and TRBJ1-4, with D tentatively TRBD1 (5 bases). Germline values: CDR1 SGHRS, CDR2 YFSETQ. Trimming took off 4 bases at V and 3 bases at J, with 19 bases between the two ends. The CDR3 totals 17 residues. The CDR3 is CASSSRDPGAANEKLFF. Written as DNA, the CDR3 is TGCGCCAGCAGCAGCCGGGACCCCGGTGCAGCTAATGAAAAACTGTTTTTT.

This clonotype was seen more than once but under ten times. The V call is TRBV12-3 or TRBV12-4, the J call TRBJ2-6, with TRBD1 identical over 8 bases. V trimming: 6 bases; J trimming: 2 bases; junction bases outside the gene matches: 6. CDR3 length: 16 amino acids. The CDR3 DNA follows: TGTGCCAGCAGAAGGACAGGGAAGACTGGGGCCAACGTCCTGACTTTC. The encoded protein is CASRRTGKTGANVLTF.

This clonotype was seen only a few times. The chain carries TRBV7-9 and TRBJ1-6, with 8 bases aligning to TRBD1. The CDR3 is 14 amino acids. The J segment lost 8 bases and the V segment lost 4 bases, leaving 4 bases of the junction unmatched. The germline V gene encodes CDR1 SEHNR and CDR2 FQNEAQ (reference sequence). The CDR3 loop reads CASSWTGPYSPLHF. The CDR3 nucleotides are TGTGCCAGCAGCTGGACAGGGCCCTATTCACCCCTCCACTTT.

This clonotype was picked up a small number of times. The chain joins TRBV7-8 to TRBJ1-5; possibly TRBD1 for D (6 bases). V was pared by 5 bases and J by 3 bases, with 17 bases between. The CDR3 contains 16 residues. The germline V gene encodes CDR1 SGHVS and CDR2 FQNEAQ. The CDR3 nucleotides are TGTGCCAGCAGCCCTCCCCAGACAGGCCCCAATCAGCCCCAGCATTTT. This sequence encodes CASSPPQTGPNQPQHF.

This chain uses TRBV12-3 or TRBV12-4 with TRBJ2-3, with D perhaps TRBD1 (5 bases). CDR3 length: 16 residues. Deletions cut 6 bases from V and 0 bases from J, with 16 bases between. The CDR3 sequence: CASSPNRLSSTDTQYF. The DNA of the CDR3 is TGTGCCAGCAGCCCGAACAGGCTCTCTAGCACAGATACGCAGTATTTT.

This chain joins TRBV4-3 and TRBJ1-1, with unresolved D. V was cut by 4 bases and J by 1 base, with 13 bases left in between. CDR3 size: 15 residues. The V gene's germline CDR1 is LGHNA and CDR2 YSLEER. CDR3 in DNA: TGCGCCAGCAGCCCGCGTGGGGAGGAGAACACTGAAGCTTTCTTT. This sequence encodes CASSPRGEENTEAFF.

CDR3 sequence reads: CASAPVAGPYEQYF. The CDR3, as DNA: TGTGCCAGCGCCCCAGTAGCGGGGCCCTACGAGCAGTACTTC. V usage is TRBV12-3 or TRBV12-4 and J usage is TRBJ2-7, with 8 bases lining up with TRBD2. V was pared by 8 bases and J by 2 bases, with 8 bases of the junction left unmatched. The CDR3 sequence is 14 residues long.

This clonotype has more than one count but fewer than ten. V usage is TRBV3-1 and J usage is TRBJ2-5; unclear D gene. V lost 1 base and J 1 base, leaving 10 bases between the germline ends. This CDR3 comprises 15 residues. CDR1 and CDR2 (germline): LGHDT, YNNKEL (reference sequence). In nucleotides, the CDR3 is TGTGCCAGCAGCCAAGGGCGGACGGCCCAAGAGACCCAGTACTTC. Translated: CASSQGRTAQETQYF.

The chain links TRBV4-1 to TRBJ1-2; TRBD1 aligns across 7 bases. The ends lost 3 bases at V and 3 bases at J; junction bases unmatched: 7. This CDR3 has 15 amino acids. The germline V gene has CDR1 MGHRA and CDR2 YSYEKL. In DNA form, the CDR3 reads TGCGCCAGCAGCCACCCGGGACAGTCTCACTATGGCTACACCTTC. Translating gives CASSHPGQSHYGYTF.

The V call is TRBV5-1, the J call TRBJ1-2; TRBD1 aligns across 7 bases. From germline, CDR1 is SGHRS and CDR2 YFSETQ. V shed 7 bases and J 6 bases; nucleotides not matched to a gene: 6. CDR3 length equals 12 residues. The CDR3 bases are TGCGCCAGCCAGGGGGACTACGATGGCTACACCTTC. This translates into CASQGDYDGYTF.

CDR3 DNA sequence: TGTGCCAGCAGCTTGCCGGGGCTAGAGACCCAGTACTTC. It specifies CASSLPGLETQYF. The V call is TRBV5-6, the J call TRBJ2-5; D possibly matches TRBD1 or TRBD2 (5 bases each). The germline V gene encodes CDR1 SGHDT and CDR2 YYEEEE. The CDR3 has 13 residues. V gave up 1 base and J gave up 4 bases, with 8 bases separating them.

The rearrangement links TRBV24-1 to TRBJ2-7; 7 bases align to TRBD1. V trimming: 3 bases; J trimming: 6 bases; junction bases outside the gene matches: 7. CDR3 size: 14 residues. The V gene's germline CDR1 is KGHDR and CDR2 SFDVKD. The CDR3 DNA reads TGTGCCACCAGTGATGCTAGGGGGCGCGGCGAGCAGTACTTC. Protein product: CATSDARGRGEQYF.

V usage is TRBV9 and J usage is TRBJ2-3, with D hard to call. The V end lost 4 bases, the J end lost 2 bases, and 20 bases lay between the germline ends. CDR1 and CDR2 (germline): SGDLS, YYNGEE. This CDR3 region has 17 residues. This CDR3 reads CASSSTRDPVITDTQYF. The CDR3 DNA follows: TGTGCCAGCAGCTCCACACGCGACCCCGTGATCACAGATACGCAGTATTTT.

This rearrangement joins TRBV19 to TRBJ2-7, with D unclear. Germline V gene sequence: CDR1 LNHDA, CDR2 SQIVND (reference sequence). The CDR3 is 13 amino acids. V was trimmed by 4 bases and J by 5 bases, leaving 12 bases between them. In DNA, the CDR3 is TGTGCCAGTAGTACCCGGATACGCAACGAGCAGTACTTC. Encoded protein: CASSTRIRNEQYF.

This clonotype showed up many times. The gene calls are TRBV5-6 and TRBJ2-7; possible D gene TRBD1, 6 bases. Trimming took off 1 base at V and 3 bases at J, with 8 bases between the two ends. The CDR3 totals 13 residues. Germline V CDR1 and CDR2: SGHDT, YYEEEE. Here the CDR3 DNA reads TGTGCCAGCAGCTTGTGGACAGACTACGAGCAGTACTTC. The encoded protein is CASSLWTDYEQYF.

This clonotype was counted between two and nine times. The genes are TRBV28 and TRBJ1-2; TRBD1 is a possible D gene (6 bases). CDR1 and CDR2 from the germline V gene are MDHEN and SYDVKM. The V end was cut by 5 bases, the J end by 10 bases, with 14 bases between. CDR3 length: 12 amino acids. CDR3 residues: CASSPRQEHYTF. The DNA of the CDR3 is TGTGCCAGCAGTCCCCGACAGGAACACTACACCTTC.

This clonotype was observed a few times. This rearrangement joins TRBV9 to TRBJ1-1, with TRBD1 matching over 7 bases. Germline V gives CDR1 SGDLS, CDR2 YYNGEE. The CDR3 is 15 residues long. Trimming took 4 bases from V and 9 from J; bases not matched to a gene: 15. The CDR3 coding sequence is TGTGCCAGCAGCCTGCGACAGGGAAGGGGGCCTCAAGCTTTCTTT. This gives the protein CASSLRQGRGPQAFF. The complete variable domain, with remaining parts taken from reference TRBV9 and TRBJ1-1, reads DSGVTQTPKHLITATGQRVTLRCSPRSGDLSVYWYQQSLDQGLQFLIQYYNGEERAKGNILERFSAQQFPDLHSELNLSSLELGDSALYFCASSLRQGRGPQAFFGQGTRLTVV.

This clonotype was counted once. V and J are TRBV12-3 or TRBV12-4 and TRBJ2-7, with 10 bases that match TRBD2. This CDR3 is 15 amino acids long. V shed 5 bases, J shed 6 bases, and the junction held 10 bases outside the gene matches. The CDR3 loop reads CASSPGLARAREQYF. The CDR3 coding sequence is TGTGCCAGCAGTCCGGGACTAGCGAGGGCCCGCGAGCAGTACTTC.

This clonotype occurred a few times. This rearrangement joins TRBV20-1 to TRBJ2-2; D possibly corresponds to TRBD1 (6 bases). The CDR3 covers 14 residues. Trimming took 3 bases from V and 1 from J, leaving 9 bases between them. From germline, CDR1 is DFQATT and CDR2 SNEGSKA (reference sequence). The CDR3 reads CSARGDKNTGELFF. Here the CDR3 DNA reads TGCAGTGCTAGGGGGGACAAGAACACCGGGGAGCTGTTTTTT.

The table lists this clonotype with a count of one. The chain carries TRBV6-1 and TRBJ2-2; D perhaps matches TRBD2 (6 bases). The CDR3 sequence is 13 residues long. Germline CDR1 reads MNHNS; CDR2 reads SASEGT. The germline V and J ends were trimmed by 8 bases and 4 bases, with 11 bases remaining between them. As DNA, the CDR3 is TGTGCCAGCGGCCGGGGGAGCACCGGGGAGCTGTTTTTT. The encoded protein is CASGRGSTGELFF.